Following are 29 T cell receptor beta chains from one sample sequenced in a study of OX40 agonist ivuxolimab in advanced cancers. The data were produced by immunoSEQ multiplex PCR, yet TCRdb's version contains in-frame clones alone and is incomplete. The sample contains approximately 77,000 clones, more than 80% of which appear only once. The sample was CD4+ or CD8+ T cells sorted from blood, taken in a trial of the OX40 agonist ivuxolimab. The receptors come from an adult with an advanced solid tumor such as melanoma, head and neck, liver or kidney cancer.

The chain carries TRBV4-2 and TRBJ2-1; 12 nucleotides agree with TRBD2. The CDR3 consists of 17 residues. CDR1 LGHNA and CDR2 YNFKEQ come from the germline V gene. Trimming removed 4 bases from V and 0 bases from J; junction bases left unmatched: 4. CDR3 in amino acids: CASSRETSGSSYNEQFF. The CDR3 DNA is TGTGCCAGCAGCCGAGAGACTAGCGGGAGCTCCTACAATGAGCAGTTCTTC.

This chain joins TRBV4-1 and TRBJ2-5, with a tentative D call TRBD1 (7 bases). Between the trimmed V and J ends, which lost 4 bases and 0 bases, there was a span of 18 bases. The CDR3 loop spans 17 amino acids. Per germline, CDR1 MGHRA and CDR2 YSYEKL. CDR3 residues: CASSPQEGAQYQETQYF. Here the CDR3 DNA reads TGCGCCAGCAGCCCGCAGGAGGGGGCCCAGTACCAAGAGACCCAGTACTTC.

This chain links TRBV18 with TRBJ2-1; 7 bases match TRBD2. Germline V gene sequence: CDR1 KGHSH, CDR2 LQKENI. The CDR3 is 16 residues long. V shed 3 bases and J 4 bases; nucleotides not matched to a gene: 9. DNA for the CDR3: TGTGCCAGCTCACCCAGGGAGGGTCGGGAGTACAATGAGCAGTTCTTC. Protein product: CASSPREGREYNEQFF.

The genes are TRBV11-2 and TRBJ2-5; 13 nucleotides match TRBD2. The CDR3 consists of 16 residues. In germline, CDR1 is SGHAT, CDR2 FQNNGV. With 4 bases clipped from V and 5 bases from J, the junction kept 7 bases outside the gene matches. The CDR3 sequence: CASSSRTSGSRETQYF. DNA for the CDR3: TGTGCCAGCAGCTCACGGACTAGCGGGAGTCGGGAGACCCAGTACTTC.

This clone has only one observation. The chain has TRBV27 and TRBJ1-5; no clear D gene. This CDR3 is built from 11 residues. V lost 11 bases to trimming and J lost 5 bases, with 10 bases between them. Per the germline V gene, CDR1 is MNHEY and CDR2 is SMNVEV (reference sequence). The CDR3 nucleotides read TGTGCCCATACCTGTTATCAGCCCCAGCATTTT. This codes for CAHTCYQPQHF.

The chain is built from TRBV18 and TRBJ1-5; the D is unclear. The CDR3 is 15 amino acids. Germline CDR1 reads KGHSH; CDR2 reads LQKENI. The ends were cut back, 3 bases at V and 9 bases at J, with 18 bases in the middle. CDR3 nucleotides: TGTGCCAGCTCACCCGCTCCCTCTTACCAATGGCCCCAGCATTTT. Protein: CASSPAPSYQWPQHF.

The chain links TRBV28 to TRBJ1-3; tentatively, D is TRBD1 (5 bases). This CDR3 is 14 amino acids long. Germline values: CDR1 MDHEN, CDR2 SYDVKM. The V gene lost 2 bases and the J gene lost 4 bases, with 9 bases spanning the gap. The CDR3 here is CASSLGGGGNTIYF. The CDR3 DNA reads TGTGCCAGCAGTTTAGGCGGGGGGGGAAACACCATATATTTT.

The chain is built from TRBV29-1 and TRBJ2-3; 13 nucleotides align to TRBD2. The J segment lost 10 bases and the V segment lost 6 bases, leaving 10 bases of the junction unmatched. The CDR3 contains 14 residues. The V gene's germline CDR1 is SQVTM and CDR2 ANQGSEA. The CDR3 region has the DNA TGCAGCGTGGACGAACTAGCGGGAGGGGGCTCGCAGTATTTT. This encodes CSVDELAGGGSQYF.

The chain couples TRBV11-2 to TRBJ2-1, with D perhaps matching TRBD2 (5 bases). This CDR3 is 15 amino acids long. CDR1 is SGHAT and CDR2 is FQNNGV in the germline V gene. Trimming pared 2 bases from V and 4 bases from J, leaving 12 bases between. CDR3 coding DNA: TGTGCCAGCAGCTTATCGATCCGGGGTTACAATGAGCAGTTCTTC. Protein: CASSLSIRGYNEQFF.

The chain carries TRBV4-1 and TRBJ1-2, with 10 bases fitting TRBD1. V lost 3 bases and J lost 6; bases outside the gene matches: 4. CDR3 size: 14 residues. CDR1 and CDR2 (germline): MGHRA, YSYEKL. This CDR3 reads CASSHQDRGDGYTF. The CDR3 DNA is TGCGCCAGCAGCCATCAGGACAGGGGGGATGGCTACACCTTC.

The rearrangement links TRBV4-1 to TRBJ1-2; no firm D call. This CDR3 contains 13 residues. Germline CDR1 MGHRA, CDR2 YSYEKL. V dropped 3 bases and J dropped 3 bases, with 8 bases sitting between them. CDR3 amino acids: CASSQEGYYGYTF. In nucleotides, the CDR3 is TGCGCCAGCAGCCAGGAAGGCTACTATGGCTACACCTTC.

This rearrangement joins TRBV5-1 to TRBJ1-4; no firm D call. This CDR3 has 15 residues. Trimming pared 4 bases from V and 8 bases from J, leaving 18 bases between. The germline V gene has CDR1 SGHRS and CDR2 YFSETQ. CDR3 protein: CASSQLGGFGEKLFF. The CDR3 coding sequence is TGCGCCAGCAGCCAACTGGGCGGGTTCGGGGAAAAACTGTTTTTT.

CDR3 sequence: CASSLREETQYF. In DNA form, the CDR3 reads TGCGCCAGCAGCTTGAGGGAAGAGACCCAGTACTTC. The genes are TRBV5-1 and TRBJ2-5; unclear D gene. The CDR3 totals 12 residues. Trimming shortened V by 1 base and J by 3 bases, and 4 bases separated the two germline ends. CDR1 and CDR2 from the germline V gene are SGHRS and YFSETQ.

This clone was detected once. The J gene is TRBJ2-2, the V gene TRBV7-3, with 8 bases aligning to TRBD1. V dropped 3 bases and J dropped 0; count of bases not matched to a gene: 3. CDR1 and CDR2 from the germline V gene are SGHTA and FQGTGA. This CDR3 has 16 residues. The CDR3, as DNA: TGTGCCAGCAGCTTGACAGGGGACGCGAACACCGGGGAGCTGTTTTTT. Amino acids: CASSLTGDANTGELFF.

The chain combines TRBV9 with TRBJ1-1; D unclear. Trimming took 0 bases from V and 1 from J, leaving 7 bases between them. The V gene's germline CDR1 is SGDLS and CDR2 YYNGEE. CDR3 size: 14 residues. The CDR3 loop is CASSVGLQNTEAFF. DNA for the CDR3: TGTGCCAGCAGCGTAGGGCTCCAGAACACTGAAGCTTTCTTT.

J is TRBJ1-2 and V is TRBV2; perhaps TRBD1 as D (5 bases). The V gene lost 6 bases and the J gene lost 6 bases, with 14 bases spanning the gap. This CDR3 has 13 residues. CDR1 and CDR2 (germline): SNHLY, FYNNEI. The CDR3 coding sequence is TGTGCCAGCAGGGGGGAGGGTGGAGATGGCTACACCTTC. It is translated as CASRGEGGDGYTF.

The chain is built from TRBV6-6 and TRBJ2-3, with 8 bases lining up with TRBD1. CDR3 size: 16 residues. The ends lost 0 bases at V and 3 bases at J; junction bases unmatched: 5. Germline loops: CDR1 MNHNY, CDR2 SVGAGI (reference sequence). The CDR3 DNA reads TGTGCCAGCAGTTACTCGCGGGACAGGCCAACAGATACGCAGTATTTT. Translation: CASSYSRDRPTDTQYF.

The chain is built from TRBV27 and TRBJ2-5; tentative D call: TRBD1 (7 bases). V lost 6 bases and J 1 base, leaving 15 bases between the germline ends. Germline assignment: CDR1 MNHEY and CDR2 SMNVEV (reference sequence). The CDR3 has 15 residues. CDR3 in DNA: TGTGCCAGCAGCTCTGGAGGGACAGTCCAAGAGACCCAGTACTTC. As protein: CASSSGGTVQETQYF.

The chain recombines TRBV7-6 with TRBJ2-5; no reliable D call. Per germline, CDR1 SGHVS and CDR2 FNYEAQ. CDR3 length: 12 residues. Trimming shortened V by 2 bases and J by 7 bases, and 8 bases separated the two germline ends. The CDR3 DNA reads TGTGCCAGCAGCTTACCATTGGGGACCCAGTACTTC. This encodes CASSLPLGTQYF.

The genes are TRBV5-1 and TRBJ2-5; a possible D gene is TRBD1 (7 bases). Trimming removed 3 bases from V and 1 base from J, with 13 bases in between. The CDR3 runs to 15 residues. Per the germline V gene, CDR1 is SGHRS and CDR2 is YFSETQ. The CDR3 DNA is TGCGCCAGCAGCTCAAGACAGGGAGGCCAAGAGACCCAGTACTTC. This encodes CASSSRQGGQETQYF.

The chain carries TRBV2 and TRBJ2-3, with no clear D. Per the germline V gene, CDR1 is SNHLY and CDR2 is FYNNEI. The CDR3 spans 15 residues. The germline V and J ends were trimmed by 3 bases and 11 bases, with 21 bases remaining between them. The CDR3 DNA is TGTGCCAGCAGTGATTTGGAGCCGGTTCTGGCCCGGCAGTATTTT. It translates to CASSDLEPVLARQYF.

The chain recombines TRBV5-1 with TRBJ1-4; D is undetermined. The germline V gene has CDR1 SGHRS and CDR2 YFSETQ. The CDR3 loop spans 13 amino acids. Trimming removed 0 bases at V and 8 bases at J, with 8 bases between. CDR3 coding DNA: TGCGCCAGCAGCTTGGGTTTACGCGAAAAACTGTTTTTT. Its protein is CASSLGLREKLFF.

The chain carries TRBV29-1 and TRBJ1-1; no clear D gene. Trimming shortened V by 7 bases and J by 3 bases, and 15 bases separated the two germline ends. The CDR3 totals 13 residues. Germline V gene sequence: CDR1 SQVTM, CDR2 ANQGSEA. In DNA, the CDR3 is TGCAGCGCTAGCCAGCCTGTTGACACTGAAGCTTTCTTT. As protein: CSASQPVDTEAFF.

The gene calls are TRBV10-3 and TRBJ2-5; D is undetermined. The J call could be wrong; TRBJ2-7 is a better fit for the DNA end. Germline V CDR1 and CDR2: ENHRY, SYGVKD. The CDR3 is made up of 13 amino acids. CDR3 sequence reads: CAISESAWSEQYF. The CDR3 DNA sequence: TGTGCCATCAGTGAGTCAGCATGGTCCGAGCAGTACTTC.

The table lists this clone with a count of one. The gene calls are TRBV9 and TRBJ2-3; TRBD2 aligns across 7 bases. This CDR3 is 15 amino acids long. Trimming removed 3 bases from V and 4 bases from J; junction bases left unmatched: 8. Germline CDR1 is SGDLS and CDR2 is YYNGEE. The CDR3 DNA reads TGTGCCAGCAGCGCGACTAGCACAATCGCAGATACGCAGTATTTT. This sequence encodes CASSATSTIADTQYF.

The gene calls are TRBV7-2 and TRBJ2-7, with a possible D match to TRBD1 (8 bases). V was shortened by 4 bases and J by 7 bases, with 17 bases between the two germline ends. Germline V CDR1 and CDR2: SGHTA, FQGNSA. The length of the CDR3 is 14 residues. As DNA, the CDR3 is TGTGCCAGCAGCTCACAGGGGGGGGCTGGTGAGCAGTACTTC. Protein product: CASSSQGGAGEQYF.

J is TRBJ2-5 and V is TRBV18; perhaps TRBD2 as D (5 bases). The CDR3 covers 13 residues. With 3 bases removed from V and 6 bases from J, the gap between germline ends came to 11 bases. CDR1 and CDR2 (germline): KGHSH, LQKENI. CDR3 in amino acids: CASSPDGGKTQYF. The DNA for the CDR3 is TGTGCCAGCTCACCGGATGGAGGAAAGACCCAGTACTTC.

This sequence joins TRBV19 and TRBJ2-2, with D hard to call. CDR1 and CDR2 from the germline V gene are LNHDA and SQIVND (reference sequence). CDR3 length: 14 residues. V lost 8 bases and J lost 5, with 15 bases in between. Written as DNA, the CDR3 is TGTGCCAGTTCTGCCCGCGGTTCGACCGGGGAGCTGTTTTTT. Translation gives CASSARGSTGELFF.

The chain links TRBV4-1 to TRBJ2-1; 7 nucleotides align to TRBD2. CDR3 size: 14 residues. The germline gives CDR1 MGHRA, CDR2 YSYEKL. J gave up 10 bases and V 1 base, and 7 bases lay outside the gene matches. DNA for the CDR3: TGCGCCAGCAGCCAAGTACTAGCGAAGGGGGAGCAGTTCTTC. It encodes CASSQVLAKGEQFF.